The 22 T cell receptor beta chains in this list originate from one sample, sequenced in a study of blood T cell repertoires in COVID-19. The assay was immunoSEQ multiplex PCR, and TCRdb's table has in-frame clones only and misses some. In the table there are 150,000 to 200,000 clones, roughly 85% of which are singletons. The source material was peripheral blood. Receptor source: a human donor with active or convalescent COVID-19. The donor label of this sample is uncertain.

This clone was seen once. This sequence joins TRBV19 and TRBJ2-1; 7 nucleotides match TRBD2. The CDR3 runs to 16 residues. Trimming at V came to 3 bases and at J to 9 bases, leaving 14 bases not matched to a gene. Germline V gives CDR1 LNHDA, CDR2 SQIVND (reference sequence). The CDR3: CASSIPLGAGDLEQFF. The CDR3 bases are TGTGCCAGTAGTATCCCCCTCGGGGCGGGAGATCTTGAGCAGTTCTTC.

This CDR3 is CAWSVLDNEQYF. The CDR3 region has the DNA TGTGCCTGGAGTGTACTGGACAACGAGCAGTACTTC. This rearrangement joins TRBV30 to TRBJ2-7; possible D gene TRBD1, 5 bases. From germline, CDR1 is GTSNPN and CDR2 SVGIG (reference sequence). This CDR3 contains 12 residues. V lost 0 bases and J lost 5, with 8 bases in between.

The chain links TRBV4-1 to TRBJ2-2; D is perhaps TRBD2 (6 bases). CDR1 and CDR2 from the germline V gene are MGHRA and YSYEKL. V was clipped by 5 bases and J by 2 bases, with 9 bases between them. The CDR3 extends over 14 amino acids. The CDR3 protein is CASSAGPNTGELFF. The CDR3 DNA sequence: TGCGCCAGCAGCGCGGGGCCTAACACCGGGGAGCTGTTTTTT.

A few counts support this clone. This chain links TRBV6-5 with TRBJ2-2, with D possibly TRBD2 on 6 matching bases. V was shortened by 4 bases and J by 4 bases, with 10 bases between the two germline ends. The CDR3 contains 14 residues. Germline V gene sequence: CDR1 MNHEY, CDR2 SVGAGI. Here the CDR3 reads CASSLGGSTGELFF. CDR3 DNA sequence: TGTGCCAGCAGTTTGGGGGGAAGCACCGGGGAGCTGTTTTTT.

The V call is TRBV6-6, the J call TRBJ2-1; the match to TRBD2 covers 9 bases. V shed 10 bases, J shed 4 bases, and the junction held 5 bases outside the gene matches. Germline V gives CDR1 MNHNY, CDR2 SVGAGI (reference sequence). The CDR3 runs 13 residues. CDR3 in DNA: TGTGCCATCGGACTAGCGAGTTACAATGAGCAGTTCTTC. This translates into CAIGLASYNEQFF.

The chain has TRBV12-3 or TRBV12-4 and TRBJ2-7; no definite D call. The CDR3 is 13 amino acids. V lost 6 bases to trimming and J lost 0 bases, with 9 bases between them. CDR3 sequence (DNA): TGTGCCAGCAGCTCAGATGACTCCTACGAGCAGTACTTC. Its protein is CASSSDDSYEQYF.

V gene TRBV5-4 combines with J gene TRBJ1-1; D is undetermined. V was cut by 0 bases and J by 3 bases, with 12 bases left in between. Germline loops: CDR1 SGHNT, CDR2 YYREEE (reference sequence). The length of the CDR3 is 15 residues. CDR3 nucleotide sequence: TGTGCCAGCAGCTTGGGATGGAGTAGCGACACTGAAGCTTTCTTT. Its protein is CASSLGWSSDTEAFF.

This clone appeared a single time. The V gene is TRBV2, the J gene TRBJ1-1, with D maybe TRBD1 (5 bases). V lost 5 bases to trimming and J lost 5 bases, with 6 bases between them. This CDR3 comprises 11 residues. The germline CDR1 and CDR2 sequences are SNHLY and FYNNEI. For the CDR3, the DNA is TGTGCCAGCAGTTACAGGACTGAAGCTTTCTTT. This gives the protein CASSYRTEAFF.

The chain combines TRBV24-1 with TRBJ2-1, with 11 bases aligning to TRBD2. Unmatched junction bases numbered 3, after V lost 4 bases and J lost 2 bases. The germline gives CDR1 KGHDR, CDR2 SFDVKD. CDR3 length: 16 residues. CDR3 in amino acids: CATSDPTSGAYNEQFF. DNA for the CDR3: TGTGCCACCAGTGACCCGACTAGCGGGGCCTACAATGAGCAGTTCTTC.

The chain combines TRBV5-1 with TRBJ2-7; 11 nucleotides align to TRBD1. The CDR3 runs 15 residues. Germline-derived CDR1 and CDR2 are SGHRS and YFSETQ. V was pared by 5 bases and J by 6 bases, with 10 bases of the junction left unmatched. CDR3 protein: CASRDGTGGIGEQYF. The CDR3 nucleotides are TGCGCCAGCAGGGATGGGACAGGGGGAATCGGCGAGCAGTACTTC.

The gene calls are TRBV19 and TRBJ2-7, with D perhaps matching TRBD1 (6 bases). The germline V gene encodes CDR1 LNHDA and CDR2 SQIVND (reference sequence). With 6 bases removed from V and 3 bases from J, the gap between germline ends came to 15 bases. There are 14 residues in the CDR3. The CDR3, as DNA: TGTGCCAGTAGCGACGGGACACGGGGCTACGAGCAGTACTTC. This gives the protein CASSDGTRGYEQYF.

Here the CDR3 DNA reads TGTGCCAGCAGTCTCGAAGGGAGGGACATTCAGTACTTC. Translating it yields CASSLEGRDIQYF. V is TRBV6-2 or TRBV6-3 and J is TRBJ2-4, with TRBD2 matching over 7 bases. This CDR3 contains 13 residues. Germline V lookup: CDR1 MNHEY, CDR2 SVGEGT. The J segment lost 8 bases and the V segment lost 5 bases, leaving 6 bases of the junction unmatched.

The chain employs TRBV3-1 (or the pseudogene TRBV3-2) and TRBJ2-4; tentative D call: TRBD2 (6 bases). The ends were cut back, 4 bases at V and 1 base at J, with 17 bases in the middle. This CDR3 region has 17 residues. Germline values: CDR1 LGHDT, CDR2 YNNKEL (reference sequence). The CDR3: CASSRPSGGVAKNIQYF. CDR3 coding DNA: TGTGCCAGCAGCCGACCCTCCGGAGGGGTGGCCAAAAACATTCAGTACTTC.

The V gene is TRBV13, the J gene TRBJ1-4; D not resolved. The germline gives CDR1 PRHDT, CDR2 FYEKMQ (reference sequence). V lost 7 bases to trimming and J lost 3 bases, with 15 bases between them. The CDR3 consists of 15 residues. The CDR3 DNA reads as TGTGCCAGCACCTCCGGGGATCGGCCTAATGAAAAACTGTTTTTT. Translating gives CASTSGDRPNEKLFF.

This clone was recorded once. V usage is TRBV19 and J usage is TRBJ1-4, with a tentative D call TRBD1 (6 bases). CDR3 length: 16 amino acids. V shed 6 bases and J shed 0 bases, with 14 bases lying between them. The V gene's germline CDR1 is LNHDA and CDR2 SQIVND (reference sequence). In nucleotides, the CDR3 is TGTGCCAGTAGCGCCGGACAGACATCAACTAATGAAAAACTGTTTTTT. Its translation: CASSAGQTSTNEKLFF.

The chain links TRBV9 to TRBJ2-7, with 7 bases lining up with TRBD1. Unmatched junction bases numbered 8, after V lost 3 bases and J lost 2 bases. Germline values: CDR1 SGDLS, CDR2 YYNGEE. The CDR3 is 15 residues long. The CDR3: CASSEFPGTAYEQYF. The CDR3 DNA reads TGTGCCAGCAGCGAATTCCCCGGGACAGCCTACGAGCAGTACTTC.

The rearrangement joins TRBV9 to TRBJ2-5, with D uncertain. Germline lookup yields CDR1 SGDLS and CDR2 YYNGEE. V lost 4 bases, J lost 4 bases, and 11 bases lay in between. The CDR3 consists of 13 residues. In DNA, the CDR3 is TGTGCCAGCAGCCCGGAGTTTCGAGAGACCCAGTACTTC. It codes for CASSPEFRETQYF. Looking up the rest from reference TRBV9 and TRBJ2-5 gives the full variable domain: DSGVTQTPKHLITATGQRVTLRCSPRSGDLSVYWYQQSLDQGLQFLIQYYNGEERAKGNILERFSAQQFPDLHSELNLSSLELGDSALYFCASSPEFRETQYFGPGTRLLVL.

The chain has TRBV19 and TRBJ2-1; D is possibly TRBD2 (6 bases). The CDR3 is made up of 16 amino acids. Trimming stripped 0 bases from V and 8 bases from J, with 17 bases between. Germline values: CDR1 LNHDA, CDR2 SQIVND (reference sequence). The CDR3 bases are TGTGCCAGTAGTATAGATCCGGCGGGAATGTACGATGAGCAGTTCTTC. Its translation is CASSIDPAGMYDEQFF.

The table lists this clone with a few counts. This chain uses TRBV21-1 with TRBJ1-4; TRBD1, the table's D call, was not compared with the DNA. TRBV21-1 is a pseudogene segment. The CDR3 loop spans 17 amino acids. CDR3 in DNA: TGTGCCAGCAGCAAAGCGCGAGTAGGGGAAACTAATGAAAAACTGTTTTTT. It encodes CASSKARVGETNEKLFF.

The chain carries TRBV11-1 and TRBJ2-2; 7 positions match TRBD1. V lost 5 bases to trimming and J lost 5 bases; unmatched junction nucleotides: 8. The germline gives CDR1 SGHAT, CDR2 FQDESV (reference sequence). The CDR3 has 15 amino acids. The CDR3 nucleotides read TGTGCCAGCAGCGCACGACAGGGACGAACCGGGGAGCTGTTTTTT. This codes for CASSARQGRTGELFF.

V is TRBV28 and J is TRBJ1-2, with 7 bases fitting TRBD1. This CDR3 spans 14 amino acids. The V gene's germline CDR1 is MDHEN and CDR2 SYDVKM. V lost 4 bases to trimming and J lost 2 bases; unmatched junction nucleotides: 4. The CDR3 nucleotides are TGTGCCAGCAGTTCGCAGGGGGAGAACTATGGCTACACCTTC. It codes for CASSSQGENYGYTF.

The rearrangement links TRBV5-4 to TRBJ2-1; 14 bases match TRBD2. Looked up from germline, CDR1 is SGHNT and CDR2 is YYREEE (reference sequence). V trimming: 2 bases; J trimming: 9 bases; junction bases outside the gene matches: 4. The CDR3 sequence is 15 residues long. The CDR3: CASSFGLAGGGEQFF. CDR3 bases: TGTGCCAGCAGCTTTGGACTAGCGGGAGGAGGTGAGCAGTTCTTC.